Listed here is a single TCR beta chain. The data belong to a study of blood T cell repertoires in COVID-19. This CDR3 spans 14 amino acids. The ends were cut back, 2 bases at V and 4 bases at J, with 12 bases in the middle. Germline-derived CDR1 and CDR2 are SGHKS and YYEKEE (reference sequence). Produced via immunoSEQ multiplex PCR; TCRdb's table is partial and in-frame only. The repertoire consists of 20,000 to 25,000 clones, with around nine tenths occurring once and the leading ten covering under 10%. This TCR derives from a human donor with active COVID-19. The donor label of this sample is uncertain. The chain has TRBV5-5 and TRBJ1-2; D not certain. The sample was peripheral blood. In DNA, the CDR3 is TGTGCCAGCAGCTTTCCAGCTGAGGGCTATGGCTACACCTTC. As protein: CASSFPAEGYGYTF. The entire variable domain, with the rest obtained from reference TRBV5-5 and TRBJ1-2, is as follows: DAGVTQSPTHLIKTRGQQVTLRCSPISGHKSVSWYQQVLGQGPQFIFQYYEKEERGRGNFPDRFSARQFPNYSSELNVNALLLGDSALYLCASSFPAEGYGYTFGSGTRLTVV.